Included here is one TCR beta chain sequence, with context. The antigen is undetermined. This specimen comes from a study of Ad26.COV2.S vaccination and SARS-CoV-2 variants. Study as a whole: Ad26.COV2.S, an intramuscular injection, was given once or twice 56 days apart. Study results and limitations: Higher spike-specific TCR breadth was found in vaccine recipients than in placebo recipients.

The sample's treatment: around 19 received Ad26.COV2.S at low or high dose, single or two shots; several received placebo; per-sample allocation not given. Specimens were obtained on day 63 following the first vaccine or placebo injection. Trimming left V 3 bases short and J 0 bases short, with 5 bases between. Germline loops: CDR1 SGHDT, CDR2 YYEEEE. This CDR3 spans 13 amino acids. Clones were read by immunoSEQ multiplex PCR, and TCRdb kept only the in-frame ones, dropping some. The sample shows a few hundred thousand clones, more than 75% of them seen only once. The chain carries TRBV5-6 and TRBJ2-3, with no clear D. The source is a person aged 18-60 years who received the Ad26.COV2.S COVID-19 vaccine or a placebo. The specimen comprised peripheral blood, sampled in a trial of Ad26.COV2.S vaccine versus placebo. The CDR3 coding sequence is TGTGCCAGCAGCTATCTAAGCACAGATACGCAGTATTTT. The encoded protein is CASSYLSTDTQYF.